In its sample, the clone carrying this T cell receptor beta chain was seen many times. As yet, its antigen is unknown. This specimen comes from a study of T-cell reconstitution after alpha-beta-depleted transplantation in children. General observations from the study: Reportedly, only several hundred clones from non-depleted graft cells drove alpha-beta T-cell counts at about two months. At the one-year point after transplant, T-cell counts and TCRbeta diversity were found to come mostly from T cells that had been newly produced. Several patients had high TCRbeta diversity at day 60; it came from surviving recipient T cells and thymic progenitors.

Unique molecular identifiers were incorporated when the TCRbeta library was constructed. TCRdb ran MiXCR on the PCR reads and lists one entry per CDR3 protein. This table has 200,000 or so distinct CDR3 sequences, roughly 7.1% appearing once. The starting material was PBMCs, obtained before TCRalphabeta/CD19-depleted stem cell transplant. The source of this sequence is a boy aged 2 to 9 with acute lymphoblastic leukemia, due to receive a stem cell transplant.

CDR3 in DNA: TGCAGTGCTGGGGGGGACTTCTATGAGCAGTTCTTC. This gives the protein CSAGGDFYEQFF. The rearrangement links TRBV20-1 to TRBJ2-1, with 7 bases matching TRBD2. The CDR3 sequence is 12 residues long. The junction had 6 bases not matched to a gene; V was cut back by 5 bases and J by 8 bases. Per the germline V gene, CDR1 is DFQATT and CDR2 is SNEGSKA (reference sequence).